Presented here are 27 T cell receptor beta chains from one specimen sequenced in a study of graft-versus-host responses after intestinal transplantation (dated by TCRdb to the early 2020s). Library generation was performed with the immunoSEQ multiplex PCR assay. TCRdb carries this immuneACCESS record with in-frame sequences only. Its versions omit some clonotypes, under half of them owing to an unresolved V gene in the studies checked, with the rest unexplained. Present in this sample are around 14,000 clones, under 35% of which were seen just once. Over 3.5% of the sample goes to the ten largest clones. Per the publication, the time point label means: cells obtained before transplantation from donor or recipient. Sequencing was performed on alloreactive CD4+ T cells from a mixed lymphocyte reaction culture, taken before intestinal transplant. Explained via the paper, the cell subset or site label denotes: CFSE-low proliferating T cells sorted from roughly six-day pre-transplant mixed lymphocyte reaction (GvH or HvG direction). These receptors were obtained from a human patient who received an intestinal transplant.

The chain joins TRBV27 to TRBJ2-7, with 9 bases lining up with TRBD1. CDR3 length equals 15 residues. Germline CDR1 MNHEY, CDR2 SMNVEV (reference sequence). Unmatched junction bases numbered 8, after V lost 6 bases and J lost 2 bases. This CDR3 is CASSRDRASTYEQYF. The DNA of the CDR3 is TGTGCCAGCAGCCGGGACAGGGCATCAACCTACGAGCAGTACTTC.

In its sample, this clone was seen a few times. The genes are TRBV19 and TRBJ1-5, with D possibly TRBD1 on 5 matching bases. The CDR3 has 15 amino acids. Looked up from germline, CDR1 is LNHDA and CDR2 is SQIVND (reference sequence). V was shortened by 7 bases and J by 4 bases, with 17 bases between the two germline ends. The CDR3 is CASTHGALENQPQHF. CDR3 coding DNA: TGTGCCAGTACTCATGGGGCGCTGGAGAATCAGCCCCAGCATTTT.

The chain uses TRBV5-1 and TRBJ2-5; TRBD1 agrees at 7 bases. Germline CDR1 is SGHRS and CDR2 is YFSETQ. The J segment lost 4 bases and the V segment lost 0 bases, leaving 9 bases of the junction unmatched. The CDR3 spans 16 residues. The CDR3 loop reads CASSLDAGGVGETQYF. The CDR3 region has the DNA TGCGCCAGCAGCTTGGACGCAGGGGGTGTGGGAGAGACCCAGTACTTC. Variable domain in full (rest from reference TRBV5-1 and TRBJ2-5): KAGVTQTPRYLIKTRGQQVTLSCSPISGHRSVSWYQQTPGQGLQFLFEYFSETQRNKGNFPGRFSGRQFSNSRSEMNVSTLELGDSALYLCASSLDAGGVGETQYFGPGTRLLVL.

J is TRBJ1-2 and V is TRBV21-1. TRBV21-1 is tagged as a pseudogene. The CDR3 sequence is 23 residues long. Here the CDR3 reads CASRVVLATERPMANRKTYGYTF. The CDR3 region has the DNA TGTGCCAGCAGGGTCGTCTTAGCTACAGAAAGACCTATGGCTAACAGAAAGACCTATGGCTACACCTTC.

This clone turned up a few times. This chain uses TRBV7-3 with TRBJ2-5, with 13 bases identical to TRBD2. The J segment lost 5 bases and the V segment lost 6 bases, leaving 6 bases of the junction unmatched. CDR1 and CDR2 (germline): SGHTA, FQGTGA. CDR3 length equals 15 residues. CDR3 DNA: TGTGCCAGCAGACCGGGGACTAGCGGGATTGAGACCCAGTACTTC. It codes for CASRPGTSGIETQYF.

Only a few counts were recorded for this clone. The V call is TRBV5-1, the J call TRBJ2-7; D possibly matches TRBD1 or TRBD2 (6 bases each). This CDR3 comprises 16 residues. Germline lookup yields CDR1 SGHRS and CDR2 YFSETQ. Trimming shortened V by 2 bases and J by 5 bases, and 20 bases separated the two germline ends. CDR3 region: CASSFGSTGLTHEQYF. The CDR3 DNA reads as TGCGCCAGCAGCTTCGGATCGACAGGACTAACCCACGAGCAGTACTTC.

By its share, this clone is medium-sized. This chain uses TRBV7-9 with TRBJ1-2, with 8 nucleotides matching TRBD1. The CDR3 sequence is 17 residues long. Losses at the gene ends were 1 base for V and 2 bases for J; bases not matched to a gene: 9. CDR1 is SEHNR, CDR2 FQNEAQ, per germline (reference sequence). CDR3 in amino acids: CASSLGTGTRENYGYTF. The CDR3 DNA sequence: TGTGCCAGCAGCTTAGGGACAGGGACTAGGGAAAACTATGGCTACACCTTC.

The chain employs TRBV7-8 and TRBJ2-4; D remains unclear. The CDR3 runs 14 residues. In germline, CDR1 is SGHVS, CDR2 FQNEAQ. Trimming left V 3 bases short and J 0 bases short, with 6 bases between. The CDR3 region has the DNA TGTGCCAGCAGCTTTGGGTTAGCCAAAAACATTCAGTACTTC. Its translation: CASSFGLAKNIQYF.

V is TRBV11-2 and J is TRBJ2-1, with a possible D match to TRBD2 (6 bases). This CDR3 region has 15 residues. In germline, CDR1 is SGHAT, CDR2 FQNNGV. Trimming removed 5 bases from V and 0 bases from J, with 11 bases in between. CDR3 DNA: TGTGCCAGCAGCCTGGGACTTAGCTCCTACAATGAGCAGTTCTTC. Its protein product is CASSLGLSSYNEQFF.

The chain couples TRBV28 to TRBJ2-7; 7 bases line up with TRBD2. CDR1 and CDR2 from the germline V gene are MDHEN and SYDVKM. Trimming removed 2 bases from V and 6 bases from J; junction bases left unmatched: 7. This CDR3 comprises 14 residues. Here the CDR3 DNA reads TGTGCCAGCAGTTTAGGGGCGGGAGATCGCGAGCAGTACTTC. Amino acid sequence: CASSLGAGDREQYF. Complete variable domain (other parts from reference TRBV28 and TRBJ2-7): DVKVTQSSRYLVKRTGEKVFLECVQDMDHENMFWYRQDPGLGLRLIYFSYDVKMKEKGDIPEGYSVSREKKERFSLILESASTNQTSMYLCASSLGAGDREQYFGPGTRLTVT.

V gene TRBV5-6 combines with J gene TRBJ2-3; D not certain. The CDR3 has 15 amino acids. Between the trimmed V and J ends, which lost 4 bases and 6 bases, there was a span of 18 bases. The germline gives CDR1 SGHDT, CDR2 YYEEEE. In DNA, the CDR3 is TGTGCCAGCAGCAGGGATGGCAGGCCTGTGGATACGCAGTATTTT. As protein: CASSRDGRPVDTQYF.

This clone was counted only a few times. The gene calls are TRBV20-1 and TRBJ2-7; unclear D gene. Between the trimmed V and J ends, which lost 1 base and 4 bases, there was a span of 5 bases. Germline V gene sequence: CDR1 DFQATT, CDR2 SNEGSKA (reference sequence). The CDR3 sequence is 11 residues long. Here the CDR3 DNA reads TGCAGTGCTAGAGCGCTTTACGAGCAGTACTTC. Its protein product is CSARALYEQYF.

This clone has only one observation. This sequence joins TRBV30 and TRBJ1-2; no clear D. Germline values: CDR1 GTSNPN, CDR2 SVGIG (reference sequence). V lost 2 bases to trimming and J lost 5 bases, with 6 bases between them. The CDR3 runs to 11 residues. The CDR3, as DNA: TGTGCCTGGAGTCAAGGGTATGGCTACACCTTC. This sequence encodes CAWSQGYGYTF.

This rearrangement joins TRBV27 to TRBJ1-1; perhaps TRBD1 as D (6 bases). The germline V gene has CDR1 MNHEY and CDR2 SMNVEV (reference sequence). Deletions cut 0 bases from V and 4 bases from J, with 9 bases between. CDR3 length: 14 residues. The CDR3 reads CASSLSQGRTEAFF. The CDR3 coding sequence is TGTGCCAGCAGTTTATCGCAGGGGCGCACTGAAGCTTTCTTT.

The chain combines TRBV4-1 with TRBJ1-5; TRBD1 aligns across 7 bases. V lost 3 bases to trimming and J lost 7 bases; unmatched junction nucleotides: 6. Germline-derived CDR1 and CDR2 are MGHRA and YSYEKL. The CDR3 has 14 amino acids. The CDR3 nucleotides read TGCGCCAGCAGCCAGTCTCGACAGGGCCAGCCCCAGCATTTT. Translation: CASSQSRQGQPQHF.

This clone has only a few counts. This sequence joins TRBV30 and TRBJ2-1; no reliable D call. Germline CDR1 is GTSNPN and CDR2 is SVGIG (reference sequence). The CDR3 contains 10 residues. The V gene lost 3 bases and the J gene lost 12 bases, with 9 bases spanning the gap. The CDR3 bases are TGTGCCTGGAGGGAATCGGGGCAGTTCTTC. Encoded protein: CAWRESGQFF.

This clone appeared a few times. The gene calls are TRBV30 and TRBJ2-5; tentative D call: TRBD1 (5 bases). The CDR3 is 12 residues long. V shed 7 bases and J shed 2 bases, with 11 bases lying between them. The germline V gene has CDR1 GTSNPN and CDR2 SVGIG (reference sequence). The CDR3 nucleotides are TGTGCCTCTGAACGACAGCAAGAGACCCAGTACTTC. Amino acids: CASERQQETQYF.

As DNA, the CDR3 is TGTGCCAGCAGCTTCACCCGCACAGGTTCCGAGACCCAGTACTTC. Translation gives CASSFTRTGSETQYF. The chain carries TRBV11-2 and TRBJ2-5; weak D call: TRBD1 (5 bases). There are 15 residues in the CDR3. CDR1 is SGHAT and CDR2 is FQNNGV in the germline V gene. V lost 3 bases and J 5 bases, leaving 16 bases between the germline ends.

The chain joins TRBV7-2 to TRBJ2-1, with 10 bases identical to TRBD2. J was trimmed by 0 bases and V by 2 bases; bases with no gene match: 10. CDR1 SGHTA and CDR2 FQGNSA come from the germline V gene. There are 19 residues in the CDR3. In DNA form, the CDR3 reads TGTGCCAGCAGCTTAACGAGGACTAGCGGTTTGAGCTCCTACAATGAGCAGTTCTTC. This translates into CASSLTRTSGLSSYNEQFF.

The chain is built from TRBV28 and TRBJ2-2, with 7 bases identical to TRBD2. The J segment lost 4 bases and the V segment lost 5 bases, leaving 7 bases of the junction unmatched. Germline values: CDR1 MDHEN, CDR2 SYDVKM. This CDR3 is built from 15 residues. The CDR3 DNA reads TGTGCCAGCAGTGGACTAGGGAAGGTCACCGGGGAGCTGTTTTTT. Amino acid sequence: CASSGLGKVTGELFF.

Judged by abundance, this clone is medium-sized. The chain is built from TRBV6-5 and TRBJ2-2, with D tentatively TRBD1 (6 bases). In germline, CDR1 is MNHEY, CDR2 SVGAGI. The CDR3 sequence is 13 residues long. Trimming cost V 6 bases and J 4 bases, with 9 bases left between them. CDR3 nucleotide sequence: TGTGCCAGCAGGCGGACAGTCACCGGGGAGCTGTTTTTT. This gives the protein CASRRTVTGELFF.

This clone occurred a few times. The chain links TRBV19 to TRBJ2-1, with 7 positions matching TRBD2. Losses at the gene ends were 3 bases for V and 9 bases for J; bases not matched to a gene: 8. Germline V CDR1 and CDR2: LNHDA, SQIVND (reference sequence). The CDR3 sequence is 14 residues long. The CDR3 nucleotides read TGTGCCAGTAGTATCTCCTCTAGCGGCCTTGAGCAGTTCTTC. Translated, it gives CASSISSSGLEQFF.

V gene TRBV7-2 combines with J gene TRBJ1-6; no definite D call. V lost 2 bases and J 5 bases, leaving 10 bases between the germline ends. The CDR3 length is 15 residues. Germline V CDR1 and CDR2: SGHTA, FQGNSA. The CDR3 is CASSLHGSNNSPLHF. The DNA of the CDR3 is TGTGCCAGCAGCTTACATGGCAGCAATAATTCACCCCTCCACTTT. The full variable domain, completed using reference TRBV7-2 and TRBJ1-6, is GAGVSQSPSNKVTEKGKDVELRCDPISGHTALYWYRQSLGQGLEFLIYFQGNSAPDKSGLPSDRFSAERTGGSVSTLTIQRTQQEDSAVYLCASSLHGSNNSPLHFGNGTRLTVT.

This sequence joins TRBV4-2 and TRBJ2-1; D is possibly TRBD2 (5 bases). The CDR3 consists of 15 residues. Germline lookup yields CDR1 LGHNA and CDR2 YNFKEQ. The germline V and J ends were trimmed by 1 base and 6 bases, with 13 bases remaining between them. This CDR3 reads CASSQGGRSGNEQFF. The CDR3 DNA reads as TGTGCCAGCAGCCAAGGTGGGAGATCAGGCAATGAGCAGTTCTTC.

The table lists this clone with a few counts. The V gene is TRBV11-3, the J gene TRBJ1-4; 9 bases match TRBD1. The V gene's germline CDR1 is SGHNT and CDR2 YENEEA. V trimming: 1 base; J trimming: 8 bases; junction bases outside the gene matches: 5. The CDR3 extends over 15 amino acids. The CDR3 DNA is TGTGCCAGCAGCTTAGGGGGACAGGGAGGCGAAAAACTGTTTTTT. Protein product: CASSLGGQGGEKLFF. Drawing the rest from reference TRBV11-3 and TRBJ1-4, the complete variable domain is EAGVVQSPRYKIIEKKQPVAFWCNPISGHNTLYWYLQNLGQGPELLIRYENEEAVDDSQLPKDRFSAERLKGVDSTLKIQPAELGDSAVYLCASSLGGQGGEKLFFGSGTQLSVL.

This chain links TRBV7-2 with TRBJ2-7, with D unclear. The CDR3 is 15 amino acids. Deletions cut 2 bases from V and 0 bases from J, with 11 bases between. Germline V gene data show CDR1 as SGHTA and CDR2 as FQGNSA. The CDR3 loop reads CASSLSGTYSYEQYF. Written as DNA, the CDR3 is TGTGCCAGCAGCTTATCCGGAACCTACTCCTACGAGCAGTACTTC.

By share, this clone ranks as medium-sized. The J gene is TRBJ1-5, the V gene TRBV2; TRBD1 aligns across 8 bases. The J segment lost 4 bases and the V segment lost 6 bases, leaving 8 bases of the junction unmatched. The germline V gene has CDR1 SNHLY and CDR2 FYNNEI. This CDR3 contains 15 residues. CDR3 DNA: TGTGCCAGCAGGACCGGGACAGGCCCTAATCAGCCCCAGCATTTT. Amino acid sequence: CASRTGTGPNQPQHF.